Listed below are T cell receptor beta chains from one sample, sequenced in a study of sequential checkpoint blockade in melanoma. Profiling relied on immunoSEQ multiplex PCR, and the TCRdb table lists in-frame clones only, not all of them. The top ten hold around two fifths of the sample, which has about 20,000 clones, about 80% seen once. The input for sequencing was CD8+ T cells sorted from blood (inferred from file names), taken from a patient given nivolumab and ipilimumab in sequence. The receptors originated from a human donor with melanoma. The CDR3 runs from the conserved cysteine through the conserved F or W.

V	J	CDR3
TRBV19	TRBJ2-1	CASEGGEQFF
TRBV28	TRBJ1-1	CASSQRQLNTEAFF
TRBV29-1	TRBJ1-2	CSVRTANYGYTF
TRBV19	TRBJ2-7	CASSIRDSGGLGEQYF
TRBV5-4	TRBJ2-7	CASSLGVAAGEQYF
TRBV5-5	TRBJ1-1	CASSLDRTIEAFF
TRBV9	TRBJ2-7	CASSLDHGQGAYEQYF
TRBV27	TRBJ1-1	CASSLRDRYRGTEAFF
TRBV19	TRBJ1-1	CASILGGEAFF
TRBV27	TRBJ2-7	CASSFRQGSSYEQYF
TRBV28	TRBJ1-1	CASRHPGTGYTEAFF
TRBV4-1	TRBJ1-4	CASSPKPQATNEKLFF
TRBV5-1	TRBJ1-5	CASSFGERNNQPQHF
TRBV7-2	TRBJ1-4	CASSLDFWTGEKLFF
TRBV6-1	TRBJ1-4	CASSEASSGYNEKLFF
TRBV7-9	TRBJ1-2	CASSYRGHGYGYTF
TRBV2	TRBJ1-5	CASSEGVGDQPQHF
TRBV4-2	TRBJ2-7	CASSPDSGRAEEQYF
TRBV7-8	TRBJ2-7	CASSYSGTSGYYEQYF
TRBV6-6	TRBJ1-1	CASGSGTGGSEAFF